These T cell receptor beta chains were read from a single sample in a study of T cells of healthy individuals. TCRdb passed the 5' RACE reads through MiXCR, listing each CDR3 protein once. This sample has tens of thousands of distinct CDR3 sequences; around 15% occur once, and the top ten carry around 4.5%. Every receptor here comes from a human donor in good health. Both conserved end residues are part of each CDR3. Fields, in order: clone size, D gene, V gene, J gene, CDR3 protein, CDR3 DNA. D genes are given only for firm matches. Some rows have no size entry. The others give once, few or many, or a class for an expanded clone.

size: many; D: -; V: TRBV28; J: TRBJ2-7; CDR3: CASRDPGYEQYF; DNA: TGTGCCAGCAGAGATCCGGGTTACGAGCAGTACTTC
size: few; D: TRBD1; V: TRBV18; J: TRBJ2-5; CDR3: CASSRDRRQETQYF; DNA: TGTGCCAGCTCCCGGGACAGAAGACAAGAGACCCAGTACTTC
size: few; D: -; V: TRBV15; J: TRBJ2-5; CDR3: CATSRDRDVQETQYF; DNA: TGTGCCACCAGCAGAGATCGGGACGTCCAAGAGACCCAGTACTTC
size: -; D: -; V: TRBV30; J: TRBJ1-2; CDR3: CAWSEVGGYTF; DNA: TGTGCCTGGAGTGAAGTAGGTGGCTACACCTTC
size: -; D: TRBD2; V: TRBV2; J: TRBJ2-1; CDR3: CASAERGVNEQFF; DNA: TGTGCCAGCGCGGAGCGGGGGGTCAATGAGCAGTTCTTC
size: few; D: -; V: TRBV2; J: TRBJ2-3; CDR3: CATQADRIVVDTQYF; DNA: TGTGCCACCCAGGCCGACAGGATAGTAGTGGATACGCAGTATTTT
size: -; D: -; V: TRBV20-1; J: TRBJ2-1; CDR3: CSAPQGGFYNEQFF; DNA: TGCAGTGCCCCCCAGGGGGGATTCTACAATGAGCAGTTCTTC
size: -; D: TRBD2; V: TRBV28; J: TRBJ2-7; CDR3: CASRSVLAGGAYEQYF; DNA: TGTGCCAGCAGATCCGTTCTAGCGGGGGGTGCCTACGAGCAGTACTTC
size: few; D: -; V: TRBV5-1; J: TRBJ2-7; CDR3: CASSLTEVYEQYF; DNA: TGCGCCAGCAGCTTGACAGAGGTCTACGAGCAGTACTTC
size: -; D: TRBD1; V: TRBV3-1; J: TRBJ1-1; CDR3: CASSQPTTGTGSWGTEAFF; DNA: TGTGCCAGCAGCCAACCTACTACCGGGACAGGGAGTTGGGGCACTGAAGCTTTCTTT
size: -; D: TRBD1; V: TRBV10-3; J: TRBJ1-6; CDR3: CAISETRQGRGSPLHF; DNA: TGTGCCATCAGTGAGACCCGACAGGGGCGCGGTTCACCCCTCCACTTT
size: few; D: TRBD2; V: TRBV18; J: TRBJ2-1; CDR3: CASSPVSGSSYNEQFF; DNA: TGTGCCAGCTCGCCCGTTAGCGGGAGCTCCTACAATGAGCAGTTCTTC
size: many; D: -; V: TRBV7-6; J: TRBJ1-1; CDR3: CASSLNGVGSTEAFF; DNA: TGTGCCAGCAGCTTAAATGGGGTCGGTAGCACTGAAGCTTTCTTT
size: -; D: -; V: TRBV20-1; J: TRBJ2-5; CDR3: CSARPGTQETQYF; DNA: TGCAGTGCTCGACCCGGGACCCAAGAGACCCAGTACTTC
size: -; D: TRBD1; V: TRBV24-1; J: TRBJ1-5; CDR3: CATSDADRGQGQPQHF; DNA: TGTGCCACCAGTGATGCGGACAGGGGGCAGGGTCAGCCCCAGCATTTT
size: -; D: -; V: TRBV20-1; J: TRBJ2-3; CDR3: CSARDSGGTDTQYF; DNA: TGCAGTGCTAGAGATTCGGGGGGCACAGATACGCAGTATTTT
size: -; D: -; V: TRBV9; J: TRBJ2-3; CDR3: CASSARLGGTDTQYF; DNA: TGTGCCAGCAGCGCCCGCCTGGGTGGCACAGATACGCAGTATTTT
size: once; D: TRBD1; V: TRBV6-6; J: TRBJ1-5; CDR3: CASRIPGQNNQPQHF; DNA: TGTGCCAGCAGGATCCCGGGACAGAACAATCAGCCCCAGCATTTT
size: many; D: TRBD1; V: TRBV19; J: TRBJ2-2; CDR3: CASSPGQGTTGELFF; DNA: TGTGCCAGTAGTCCAGGACAGGGGACCACCGGGGAGCTGTTTTTT